This TCR beta chain emerged from a study of cytomegalovirus exposure and HLA in healthy donors. About the study: A later analysis reported the approximately 120 validation repertoires used the same platform as the 550 to 800 first-cohort repertoires.

In the case of this clone: What it recognizes is unknown.

The study, taken as a whole, reports: In vitro experiments confirmed that three CMV-associated chains were specific for CMV antigens. Accounts indicate the classifier identified cytomegalovirus status with strong specificity and sensitivity. Clusters of TCRs from the first cohort tended to co-occur in the 100 to 150 validation repertoires (as a later analysis found).

The length of the CDR3 is 13 residues. The V gene end was trimmed by 5 bases and the J gene end by 8 bases; junction bases not matched to a gene: 8. Germline CDR1 and CDR2: MNHNS and SASEGT. Sequencing was performed with immunoSEQ multiplex PCR; in TCRdb, only in-frame clones are kept and a portion is missing. Among approximately 160,000 clones listed, roughly nine tenths were seen once. Sequences were obtained from PBMCs. V gene TRBV6-1 combines with J gene TRBJ1-1, with TRBD1 identical over 7 bases. This receptor was obtained from a woman younger than 30 in good health and CMV-seropositive. CDR3 nucleotide sequence: TGTGCCAGCAGTCAGACAGGGACTTCGGAAGCTTTCTTT. This codes for CASSQTGTSEAFF.